Below, 5 T cell receptor beta chains from the same sample are listed, as sequenced in a study of neurological immune-mediated disorders. TCRdb used MiXCR to reprocess the 5' RACE reads, holding one entry per CDR3 protein. The sample contains tens of thousands of distinct CDR3 sequences, approximately 6.2% of which appear only once. Source material: CD4+ T cells from blood. All receptors derive from a woman aged 18-29 years with multiple sclerosis.

Ten or more counts support this clonotype. The J gene is TRBJ1-2, the V gene TRBV5-1; the D is unclear. CDR3 length: 13 residues. With 0 bases removed from V and 2 bases from J, the gap between germline ends came to 5 bases. From germline, CDR1 is SGHRS and CDR2 YFSETQ. CDR3 residues: CASSLEKNYGYTF. In DNA, the CDR3 is TGCGCCAGCAGCTTGGAGAAAAACTATGGCTACACCTTC.

This clonotype is medium-sized. V and J are TRBV29-1 and TRBJ1-2; the D is unclear. Per germline, CDR1 SQVTM and CDR2 ANQGSEA. Trimming removed 4 bases at V and 1 base at J, with 13 bases between. CDR3 size: 14 residues. CDR3 loop: CSVALDGVNYGYTF. The CDR3 DNA reads TGCAGCGTTGCCTTGGACGGGGTTAACTATGGCTACACCTTC.

This clonotype was detected many times. The chain links TRBV29-1 to TRBJ2-7; 12 bases are a match to TRBD2. Germline V lookup: CDR1 SQVTM, CDR2 ANQGSEA. Trimming removed 1 base from V and 0 bases from J; junction bases left unmatched: 10. The CDR3 length is 18 residues. The CDR3, as DNA: TGCAGCGTTGAAGGACTAGCGGGAGCTGGAGGGGTCTCCTACGAGCAGTACGTC. It codes for CSVEGLAGAGGVSYEQYV.

This clonotype showed up just a few times. This chain connects TRBV27 to TRBJ1-1, with D hard to call. The CDR3 spans 14 residues. Trimming took 5 bases from V and 4 from J, leaving 14 bases between them. Germline V gene lookup returns CDR1 MNHEY and CDR2 SMNVEV (reference sequence). CDR3 in amino acids: CASSVLGSATEAFF. The CDR3 nucleotides read TGTGCCAGCAGTGTCCTAGGAAGTGCCACTGAAGCTTTCTTT.

This clonotype was detected many times. The chain joins TRBV2 to TRBJ2-1; tentative D call: TRBD2 (6 bases). Per germline, CDR1 SNHLY and CDR2 FYNNEI. Trimming removed 6 bases from V and 8 bases from J, with 17 bases in between. This CDR3 is built from 14 residues. CDR3 sequence: CASRPDRLVYEQFF. Written as DNA, the CDR3 is TGTGCCAGCAGGCCTGATCGACTAGTTTATGAGCAGTTCTTC.